This entry lists 17 T cell receptor beta chains sequenced from one sample in a study of lymphopenia after photon versus proton radiotherapy. Data came from immunoSEQ multiplex PCR; TCRdb stores just in-frame clones and leaves some out. This sample has 160,000 or so clones, with less than 90% found just once. The specimen was peripheral blood, collected from a patient treated with photon-based radiotherapy. The receptors here all came from a man aged 50-60 years with gastric cancer.

This clone was found a few times. This chain connects TRBV7-2 to TRBJ2-2, with D perhaps TRBD1 (6 bases). Germline V gene sequence: CDR1 SGHTA, CDR2 FQGNSA. The CDR3 totals 12 residues. The V end was cut by 5 bases, the J end by 9 bases, with 10 bases between. The CDR3 DNA is TGTGCCAGCAGCCTACAGGGCCGGGAGCTGTTTTTT. This translates into CASSLQGRELFF.

This clone was found once. The chain carries TRBV6-6 and TRBJ2-7; TRBD1 is a possible D gene (6 bases). The CDR3 is 12 residues long. Trimming shortened V by 6 bases and J by 5 bases, and 11 bases separated the two germline ends. Germline CDR1 and CDR2: MNHNY and SVGAGI (reference sequence). CDR3 amino acids: CASRADSHEQYF. The CDR3 DNA reads as TGTGCCAGCAGGGCGGACAGCCACGAGCAGTACTTC.

This clone was seen once. The V and J genes are TRBV6-6 and TRBJ2-1; 9 nucleotides line up with TRBD2. The CDR3 contains 15 residues. Germline CDR1 is MNHNY and CDR2 is SVGAGI (reference sequence). J lost 0 bases, V lost 7 bases, and 4 bases had no gene match. The CDR3: CASTSGTSSYNEQFF. The CDR3 DNA sequence: TGTGCCAGCACTAGCGGGACTAGCTCCTACAATGAGCAGTTCTTC.

This chain uses TRBV7-2 with TRBJ1-2; D ambiguous. Germline-derived CDR1 and CDR2 are SGHTA and FQGNSA. This CDR3 region has 14 residues. Trimming stripped 2 bases from V and 2 bases from J, with 9 bases between. CDR3 bases: TGTGCCAGCAGCTTACAAGCAGGCAACTATGGCTACACCTTC. Translating gives CASSLQAGNYGYTF.

The chain couples TRBV7-2 to TRBJ2-1; unclear D gene. Trimming stripped 0 bases from V and 12 bases from J, with 9 bases between. The CDR3 consists of 12 residues. Per the germline V gene, CDR1 is SGHTA and CDR2 is FQGNSA. The CDR3 here is CASSLASWWQFF. As DNA, the CDR3 is TGTGCCAGCAGCTTAGCGTCCTGGTGGCAGTTCTTC.

The chain links TRBV7-2 to TRBJ2-1; D unclear. The germline V gene has CDR1 SGHTA and CDR2 FQGNSA. Trimming removed 5 bases at V and 6 bases at J, with 5 bases between. The CDR3 runs 11 residues. The CDR3 nucleotides are TGTGCCAGCAGCGCCCTCAATGAGCAGTTCTTC. Its protein is CASSALNEQFF.

As concerns this clone: This may come from a read error, since a much larger clone is one base off. The CDR3 region has the DNA TGTGCCAGCTCACCGGGACTTTACAATGAGCAGTTCTTC. It codes for CASSPGLYNEQFF. This chain connects TRBV18 to TRBJ2-1, with D perhaps TRBD2 (6 bases). The CDR3 is made up of 13 amino acids. V was trimmed by 3 bases and J by 4 bases, leaving 7 bases between them. Germline loops: CDR1 KGHSH, CDR2 LQKENI.

This chain uses TRBV7-9 with TRBJ1-5, with 10 nucleotides matching TRBD1. The V gene end was trimmed by 1 base and the J gene end by 5 bases; junction bases not matched to a gene: 8. Germline V CDR1 and CDR2: SEHNR, FQNEAQ (reference sequence). This CDR3 comprises 17 residues. The chain's CDR3 is CASSLVGSGTGDQPQHF. The CDR3 bases are TGTGCCAGCAGCTTAGTTGGGTCCGGGACAGGGGATCAGCCCCAGCATTTT. The full variable domain, in which reference TRBV7-9 and TRBJ1-5 provide the parts outside the CDR3, is DTGVSQNPRHKITKRGQNVTFRCDPISEHNRLYWYRQTLGQGPEFLTYFQNEAQLEKSRLLSDRFSAERPKGSFSTLEIQRTEQGDSAMYLCASSLVGSGTGDQPQHFGDGTRLSIL.

The genes are TRBV5-4 and TRBJ2-2, with no clear D. The length of the CDR3 is 13 residues. The V gene's germline CDR1 is SGHNT and CDR2 YYREEE (reference sequence). Trimming took off 1 base at V and 6 bases at J, with 7 bases between the two ends. CDR3 protein: CASSLMVPGELFF. CDR3 DNA sequence: TGTGCCAGCAGCTTGATGGTCCCCGGGGAGCTGTTTTTT.

This chain uses TRBV30 with TRBJ2-7; 9 bases are a match to TRBD1. The J segment lost 4 bases and the V segment lost 2 bases, leaving 9 bases of the junction unmatched. Germline V CDR1 and CDR2: GTSNPN, SVGIG (reference sequence). CDR3 length: 15 residues. This chain's CDR3 is CAWSSPPDRGYEQYF. The CDR3 DNA reads as TGTGCCTGGAGTAGTCCCCCGGACAGGGGTTACGAGCAGTACTTC.

The chain couples TRBV5-6 to TRBJ2-3, with 9 bases matching TRBD2. Germline values: CDR1 SGHDT, CDR2 YYEEEE. V shed 0 bases and J 6 bases; nucleotides not matched to a gene: 2. The CDR3 totals 14 residues. The CDR3 loop is CASSLALAGDTQYF. CDR3 coding DNA: TGTGCCAGCAGCTTGGCACTAGCGGGTGATACGCAGTATTTT.

This clone is a singleton in its sample. V is TRBV7-2 and J is TRBJ2-7; D gene uncertain. This CDR3 is built from 13 residues. CDR1 is SGHTA, CDR2 FQGNSA, per germline. V lost 2 bases and J lost 2, with 7 bases in between. CDR3 region: CASSLQATYEQYF. The CDR3 DNA sequence: TGTGCCAGCAGCTTACAAGCTACCTACGAGCAGTACTTC.

The table lists this clone with a few counts. The same CDR3 can be traced to other DNA sequences in this sample. The rearrangement uses TRBV5-1 and TRBJ1-2; no definite D call. Between the trimmed V and J ends, which lost 4 bases and 2 bases, there was a span of 9 bases. Germline V CDR1 and CDR2: SGHRS, YFSETQ. The CDR3 extends over 13 amino acids. The CDR3 spells CASSPDGNYGYTF. The CDR3 DNA is TGCGCCAGCAGCCCCGACGGAAACTATGGCTACACCTTC.

This clone was picked up one time. The chain employs TRBV18 and TRBJ2-5; 12 bases map to TRBD1. This CDR3 contains 15 residues. The V segment lost 2 bases and the J segment 5 bases; nucleotides outside the gene matches: 3. The V gene's germline CDR1 is KGHSH and CDR2 LQKENI. In nucleotides, the CDR3 is TGTGCCAGCTCACCAGGGACAGGGGGCCCTGAGACCCAGTACTTC. This codes for CASSPGTGGPETQYF.

DNA of the CDR3: TGTGCCAGCAGCTTCAGGGGACCTAATCAGCCCCAGCATTTT. Amino acid sequence: CASSFRGPNQPQHF. V usage is TRBV13 and J usage is TRBJ1-5; a possible D gene is TRBD1 (6 bases). This CDR3 region has 14 residues. V gave up 3 bases and J gave up 4 bases, with 10 bases separating them. Germline assignment: CDR1 PRHDT and CDR2 FYEKMQ (reference sequence).

This chain links TRBV23-1 with TRBJ2-1; D not certain. TRBV23-1 is noted as an ORF with a role that remains uncertain. The CDR3 is made up of 16 amino acids. The V end lost 7 bases, the J end lost 0 bases, and 16 bases lay between the germline ends. The CDR3 DNA sequence: TGCGCCAGCACCCCCATAATCGAGGTCTCCTACAATGAGCAGTTCTTC. This codes for CASTPIIEVSYNEQFF.

The chain uses TRBV6-1 and TRBJ2-2; no clear D gene. CDR1 and CDR2 from the germline V gene are MNHNS and SASEGT. The ends were cut back, 6 bases at V and 5 bases at J, with 10 bases in the middle. This CDR3 contains 13 residues. Written as DNA, the CDR3 is TGTGCCAGCAGGGAGAGGAGAACCGGGGAGCTGTTTTTT. Amino acids: CASRERRTGELFF.